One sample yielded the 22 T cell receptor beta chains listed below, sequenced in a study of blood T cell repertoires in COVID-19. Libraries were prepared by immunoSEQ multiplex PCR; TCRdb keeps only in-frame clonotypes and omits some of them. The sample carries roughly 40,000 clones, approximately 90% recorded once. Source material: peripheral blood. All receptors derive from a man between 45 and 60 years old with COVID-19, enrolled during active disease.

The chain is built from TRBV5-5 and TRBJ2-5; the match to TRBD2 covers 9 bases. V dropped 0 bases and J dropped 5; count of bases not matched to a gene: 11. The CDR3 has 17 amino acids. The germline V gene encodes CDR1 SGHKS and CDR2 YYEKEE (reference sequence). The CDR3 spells CASSLAPSGAQAETQYF. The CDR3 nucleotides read TGTGCCAGCAGCTTGGCCCCTAGCGGGGCTCAGGCGGAGACCCAGTACTTC.

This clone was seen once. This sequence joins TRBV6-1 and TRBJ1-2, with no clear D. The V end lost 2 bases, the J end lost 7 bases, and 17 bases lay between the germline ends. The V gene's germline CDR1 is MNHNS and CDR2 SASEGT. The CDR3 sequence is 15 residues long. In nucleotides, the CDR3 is TGTGCCAGCAGTGAATTGGGGAGATGGAAGAGTGGCTACACCTTC. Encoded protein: CASSELGRWKSGYTF.

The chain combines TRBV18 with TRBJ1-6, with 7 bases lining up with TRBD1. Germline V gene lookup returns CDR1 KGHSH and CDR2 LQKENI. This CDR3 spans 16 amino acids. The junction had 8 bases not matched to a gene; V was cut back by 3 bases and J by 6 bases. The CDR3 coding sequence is TGTGCCAGCTCACCCGAACAGGGACAGTCTAATTCACCCCTCCACTTT. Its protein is CASSPEQGQSNSPLHF.

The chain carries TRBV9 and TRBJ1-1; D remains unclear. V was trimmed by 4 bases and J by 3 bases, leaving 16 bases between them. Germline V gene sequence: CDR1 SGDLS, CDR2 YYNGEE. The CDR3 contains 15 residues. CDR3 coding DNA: TGTGCCAGCAGCCCGCTTTCCACTCTGGACACTGAAGCTTTCTTT. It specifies CASSPLSTLDTEAFF.

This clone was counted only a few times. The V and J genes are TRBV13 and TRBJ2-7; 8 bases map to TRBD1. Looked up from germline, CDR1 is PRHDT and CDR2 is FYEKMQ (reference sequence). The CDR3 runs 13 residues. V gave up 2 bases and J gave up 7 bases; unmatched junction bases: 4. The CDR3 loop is CASSLQGAGEQYF. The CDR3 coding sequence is TGTGCCAGCAGCTTACAGGGGGCTGGGGAGCAGTACTTC.

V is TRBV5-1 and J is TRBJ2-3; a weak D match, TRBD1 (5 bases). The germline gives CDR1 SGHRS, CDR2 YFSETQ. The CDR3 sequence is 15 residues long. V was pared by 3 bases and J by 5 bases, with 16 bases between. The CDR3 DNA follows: TGCGCCAGCAGCTCGGCGCCAGGGTCTGGAGATACGCAGTATTTT. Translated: CASSSAPGSGDTQYF. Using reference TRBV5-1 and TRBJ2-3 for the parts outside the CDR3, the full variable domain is KAGVTQTPRYLIKTRGQQVTLSCSPISGHRSVSWYQQTPGQGLQFLFEYFSETQRNKGNFPGRFSGRQFSNSRSEMNVSTLELGDSALYLCASSSAPGSGDTQYFGPGTRLTVL.

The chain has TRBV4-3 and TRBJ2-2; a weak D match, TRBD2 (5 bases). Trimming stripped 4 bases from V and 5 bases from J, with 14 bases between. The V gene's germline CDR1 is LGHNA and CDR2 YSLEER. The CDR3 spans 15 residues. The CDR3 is CASSPASGRTGELFF. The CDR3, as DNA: TGCGCCAGCAGCCCTGCATCGGGAAGGACCGGGGAGCTGTTTTTT.

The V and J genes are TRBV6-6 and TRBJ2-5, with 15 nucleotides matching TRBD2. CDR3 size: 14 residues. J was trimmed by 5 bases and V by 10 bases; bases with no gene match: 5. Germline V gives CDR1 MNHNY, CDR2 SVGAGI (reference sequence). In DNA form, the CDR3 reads TGTGCCACGGGACTAGCGGGAGGCAGGGAGACCCAGTACTTC. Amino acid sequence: CATGLAGGRETQYF.

CDR3 DNA: TGTGCCAGTAGACAGGGCTCCTACAATGAGCAGTTCTTC. It is translated as CASRQGSYNEQFF. The J gene is TRBJ2-1, the V gene TRBV19; a possible D gene is TRBD1 (6 bases). The CDR3 consists of 13 residues. Germline loops: CDR1 LNHDA, CDR2 SQIVND (reference sequence). The ends were cut back, 6 bases at V and 0 bases at J, with 6 bases in the middle.

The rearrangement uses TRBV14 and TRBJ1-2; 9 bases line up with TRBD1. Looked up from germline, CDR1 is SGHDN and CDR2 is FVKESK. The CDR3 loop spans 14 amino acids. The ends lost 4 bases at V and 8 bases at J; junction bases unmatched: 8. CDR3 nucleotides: TGTGCCAGCAGCCTTAACGCCGGGACAGGGGGCTACACCTTC. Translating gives CASSLNAGTGGYTF. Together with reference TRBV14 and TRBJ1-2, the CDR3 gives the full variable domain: EAGVTQFPSHSVIEKGQTVTLRCDPISGHDNLYWYRRVMGKEIKFLLHFVKESKQDESGMPNNRFLAERTGGTYSTLKVQPAELEDSGVYFCASSLNAGTGGYTFGSGTRLTVV.

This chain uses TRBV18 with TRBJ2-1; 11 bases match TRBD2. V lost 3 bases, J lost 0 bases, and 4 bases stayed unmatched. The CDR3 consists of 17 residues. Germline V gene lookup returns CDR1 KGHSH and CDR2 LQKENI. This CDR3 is CASSPWTSGYSYNEQFF. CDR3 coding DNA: TGTGCCAGCTCACCCTGGACTAGCGGGTACTCCTACAATGAGCAGTTCTTC.

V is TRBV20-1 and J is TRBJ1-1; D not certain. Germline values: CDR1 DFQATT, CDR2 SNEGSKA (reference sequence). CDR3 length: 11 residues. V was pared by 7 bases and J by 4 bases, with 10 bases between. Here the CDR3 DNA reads TGCAGTGGTAGGCCGGGCACTGAAGCTTTCTTT. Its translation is CSGRPGTEAFF.

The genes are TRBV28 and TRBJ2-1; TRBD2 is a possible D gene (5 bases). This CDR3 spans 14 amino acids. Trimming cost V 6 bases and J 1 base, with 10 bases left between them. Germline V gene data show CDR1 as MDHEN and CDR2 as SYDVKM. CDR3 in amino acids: CASSRDLSYNEQFF. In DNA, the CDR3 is TGTGCCAGCAGCCGGGATCTTTCCTACAATGAGCAGTTCTTC.

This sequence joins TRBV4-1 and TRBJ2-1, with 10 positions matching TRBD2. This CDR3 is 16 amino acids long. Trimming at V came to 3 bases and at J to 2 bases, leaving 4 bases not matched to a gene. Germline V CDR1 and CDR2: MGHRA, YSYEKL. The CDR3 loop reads CASSQIAGGPYNEQFF. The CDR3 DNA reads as TGCGCCAGCAGCCAGATAGCGGGAGGACCCTACAATGAGCAGTTCTTC.

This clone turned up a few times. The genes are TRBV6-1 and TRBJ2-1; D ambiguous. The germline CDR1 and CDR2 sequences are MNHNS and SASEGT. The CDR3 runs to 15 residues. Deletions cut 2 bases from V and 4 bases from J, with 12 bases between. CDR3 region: CASSEHGLLYNEQFF. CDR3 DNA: TGTGCCAGCAGTGAACACGGCCTACTATACAATGAGCAGTTCTTC.

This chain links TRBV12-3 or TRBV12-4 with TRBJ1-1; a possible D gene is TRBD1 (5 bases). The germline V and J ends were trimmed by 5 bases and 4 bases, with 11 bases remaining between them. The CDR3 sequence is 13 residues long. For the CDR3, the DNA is TGTGCCAGCAGTAGACAGTACAGCACTGAAGCTTTCTTT. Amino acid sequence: CASSRQYSTEAFF.

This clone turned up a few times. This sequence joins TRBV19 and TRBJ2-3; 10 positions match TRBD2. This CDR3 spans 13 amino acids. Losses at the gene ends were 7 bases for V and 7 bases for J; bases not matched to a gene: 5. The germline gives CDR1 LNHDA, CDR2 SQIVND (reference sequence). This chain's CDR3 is CASTSGGTNTQYF. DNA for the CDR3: TGTGCCAGTACTAGCGGGGGCACGAATACGCAGTATTTT.

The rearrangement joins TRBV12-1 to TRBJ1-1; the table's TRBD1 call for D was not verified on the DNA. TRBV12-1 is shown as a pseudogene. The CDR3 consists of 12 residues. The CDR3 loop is CASSINRILPFF. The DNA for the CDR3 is TGTGCCAGCAGCATTAACAGGATTTTGCCTTTCTTT.

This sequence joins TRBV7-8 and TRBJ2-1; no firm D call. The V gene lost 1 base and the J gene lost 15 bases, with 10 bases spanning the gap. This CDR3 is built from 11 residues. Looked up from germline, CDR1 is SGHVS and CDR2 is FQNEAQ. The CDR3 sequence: CASSLVSRLFF. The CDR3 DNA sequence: TGTGCCAGCAGCTTAGTGTCTAGGCTGTTCTTC.

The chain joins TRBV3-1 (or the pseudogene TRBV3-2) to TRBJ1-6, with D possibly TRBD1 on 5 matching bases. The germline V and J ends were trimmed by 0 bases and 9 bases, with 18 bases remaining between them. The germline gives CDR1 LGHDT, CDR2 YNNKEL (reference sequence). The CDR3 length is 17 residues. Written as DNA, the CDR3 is TGTGCCAGCAGCCAAGAGTCCCCCTCAGGGCTAGGTTCACCCCTCCACTTT. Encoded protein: CASSQESPSGLGSPLHF.

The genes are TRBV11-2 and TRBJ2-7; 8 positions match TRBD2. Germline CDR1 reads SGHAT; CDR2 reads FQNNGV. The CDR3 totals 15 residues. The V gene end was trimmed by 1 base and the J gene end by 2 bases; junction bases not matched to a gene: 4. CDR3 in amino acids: CASSLGLASPYEQYF. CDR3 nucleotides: TGTGCCAGCAGCTTAGGACTAGCGTCTCCCTACGAGCAGTACTTC.

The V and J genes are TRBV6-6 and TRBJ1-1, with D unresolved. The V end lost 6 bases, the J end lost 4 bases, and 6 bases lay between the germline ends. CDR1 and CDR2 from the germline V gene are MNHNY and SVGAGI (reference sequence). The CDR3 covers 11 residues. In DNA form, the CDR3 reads TGTGCCAGCAGCCCCATCACTGAAGCTTTCTTT. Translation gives CASSPITEAFF.